Below are 16 T cell receptor beta chains sequenced from a single sample in a study of human T cells and chemical hapten exposure. Time point specified: pre-sensitization, week 0. Treatment: therapeutic diphenylcyclopropenone sensitization with weekly scalp DPC. Each CDR3 protein is one row after TCRdb ran MiXCR on the RACE reads. The data contain about 80,000 distinct CDR3 sequences, 12% to 15% of them singletons. This specimen consisted of whole blood, obtained in connection with sensitization to the hapten diphenylcyclopropenone (DPC). Receptor source: a woman in her 50s with alopecia areata. Some clones in this sample may be carry-over from other donors' samples.

This rearrangement joins TRBV29-1 to TRBJ2-7, with 10 bases fitting TRBD2. CDR1 is SQVTM and CDR2 is ANQGSEA in the germline V gene. V shed 7 bases and J 6 bases; nucleotides not matched to a gene: 6. This CDR3 comprises 12 residues. The CDR3 nucleotides read TGCAGCGGGACCGTAGCGGGAGGCGAGCAGTACTTC. Translating it yields CSGTVAGGEQYF.

This chain uses TRBV27 with TRBJ2-4; 9 nucleotides align to TRBD2. Germline values: CDR1 MNHEY, CDR2 SMNVEV (reference sequence). CDR3 size: 17 residues. Trimming at V came to 2 bases and at J to 10 bases, leaving 15 bases not matched to a gene. CDR3 DNA sequence: TGTGCCAGCAGTTTACGTGTTGCGGGAGGGCTTGCAAGTATTCAGTACTTC. It specifies CASSLRVAGGLASIQYF.

The chain carries TRBV24-1 and TRBJ2-2; D is unresolved. Trimming took off 6 bases at V and 4 bases at J, with 8 bases between the two ends. The CDR3 length is 13 residues. Germline lookup yields CDR1 KGHDR and CDR2 SFDVKD. The CDR3 reads CATSTRSTGELFF. CDR3 sequence (DNA): TGTGCCACCAGTACCCGGAGCACCGGGGAGCTGTTTTTT.

The sample holds a few counts of this clonotype. The chain links TRBV20-1 to TRBJ2-1, with 10 positions matching TRBD1. Trimming took 7 bases from V and 5 from J; bases not matched to a gene: 11. CDR1 is DFQATT, CDR2 SNEGSKA, per germline (reference sequence). The CDR3 totals 15 residues. Written as DNA, the CDR3 is TGCAGTGGACTGATACCGGGACAGGGGCACAATGAGCAGTTCTTC. Its protein is CSGLIPGQGHNEQFF.

This clonotype has ten or more counts. The V call is TRBV28, the J call TRBJ1-1; D is ambiguous. Trimming stripped 4 bases from V and 1 base from J, with 13 bases between. The CDR3 length is 15 residues. The germline CDR1 and CDR2 sequences are MDHEN and SYDVKM. The CDR3 region is CASSSGGTTNTEAFF. The CDR3 coding sequence is TGTGCCAGCAGTTCGGGAGGCACCACGAACACTGAAGCTTTCTTT.

The chain joins TRBV6-2 or TRBV6-3 to TRBJ2-1; 8 bases are a match to TRBD1. Unmatched junction bases numbered 5, after V lost 6 bases and J lost 4 bases. The CDR3 extends over 14 amino acids. Germline V CDR1 and CDR2: MNHEY, SVGEGT. DNA of the CDR3: TGTGCCAGCAGGCGGACAGGGAATTACAATGAGCAGTTCTTC. It yields the protein CASRRTGNYNEQFF.

This clonotype came up a few times. V and J are TRBV3-1 and TRBJ1-4; D not certain. From germline, CDR1 is LGHDT and CDR2 YNNKEL (reference sequence). Trimming removed 4 bases from V and 6 bases from J, with 6 bases in between. The length of the CDR3 is 12 residues. The CDR3, as DNA: TGTGCCAGCAGCCGGCTGGATGAAAAACTGTTTTTT. Its protein product is CASSRLDEKLFF. The variable domain in full, completed from reference TRBV3-1 and TRBJ1-4, reads DTAVSQTPKYLVTQMGNDKSIKCEQNLGHDTMYWYKQDSKKFLKIMFSYNNKELIINETVPNRFSPKSPDKAHLNLHINSLELGDSAVYFCASSRLDEKLFFGSGTQLSVL.

This clonotype showed up just a few times. The V and J genes are TRBV28 and TRBJ1-6; TRBD1 matches 9 bases. J was trimmed by 7 bases and V by 6 bases; bases with no gene match: 7. The germline V gene has CDR1 MDHEN and CDR2 SYDVKM. The CDR3 loop spans 15 amino acids. CDR3 nucleotide sequence: TGTGCCAGCAGAAAGGACAGGGGCGCCAATTCACCCCTCCACTTT. Its translation: CASRKDRGANSPLHF.

In this sample, this clonotype turned up a few times. The J gene is TRBJ1-5, the V gene TRBV10-1; 7 positions match TRBD1. Germline V gene lookup returns CDR1 WNHNN and CDR2 SYGVQD (reference sequence). Trimming took 2 bases from V and 4 from J; bases not matched to a gene: 17. CDR3 length: 19 residues. This CDR3 reads CASSERPDRVGGRNQPQHF. The CDR3 region has the DNA TGCGCCAGCAGTGAGCGCCCTGACAGGGTCGGGGGGCGGAATCAGCCCCAGCATTTT.

This clonotype was counted only a few times. The chain carries TRBV20-1 and TRBJ2-7; D is undetermined. Germline V gives CDR1 DFQATT, CDR2 SNEGSKA (reference sequence). Between the trimmed V and J ends, which lost 3 bases and 6 bases, there was a span of 15 bases. This CDR3 has 13 residues. CDR3 coding DNA: TGCAGTGCTAGTAAGGAACCCACGGGCGAGCAGTACTTC. This codes for CSASKEPTGEQYF.

J is TRBJ2-7 and V is TRBV27, with a tentative D call TRBD2 (6 bases). CDR3 length: 15 residues. The V and J ends lost 4 bases and 2 bases respectively, with 15 bases between them. The germline V gene has CDR1 MNHEY and CDR2 SMNVEV (reference sequence). In nucleotides, the CDR3 is TGTGCCAGCAGTTCCTTCGGGGGAAGGCCCTACGAGCAGTACTTC. This sequence encodes CASSSFGGRPYEQYF.

In this sample, this clonotype turned up many times. The chain links TRBV6-5 to TRBJ2-7, with D possibly being TRBD1 or TRBD2 (6 bases each). The CDR3 is 14 amino acids. CDR1 MNHEY and CDR2 SVGAGI come from the germline V gene. Trimming took 0 bases from V and 5 from J, leaving 11 bases between them. CDR3 sequence: CASSYSIRGDEQYF. CDR3 nucleotides: TGTGCCAGCAGTTACTCGATTAGGGGGGACGAGCAGTACTTC.

This clonotype showed up just a few times. The V call is TRBV12-3 or TRBV12-4, the J call TRBJ1-2; 9 nucleotides align to TRBD1. Trimming removed 5 bases from V and 4 bases from J; junction bases left unmatched: 2. The CDR3 covers 13 residues. CDR3 amino acids: CASSGQGSYGYTF. DNA for the CDR3: TGTGCCAGCAGTGGACAGGGGAGCTATGGCTACACCTTC.

This clonotype was recorded at least ten times. The chain carries TRBV7-9 and TRBJ1-2; D gene unclear. This CDR3 comprises 15 residues. CDR1 and CDR2 from the germline V gene are SEHNR and FQNEAQ (reference sequence). Trimming left V 7 bases short and J 1 base short, with 16 bases between. The CDR3 reads CASNPAGIGNYGYTF. In nucleotides, the CDR3 is TGTGCCAGCAACCCTGCGGGGATCGGTAACTATGGCTACACCTTC.

This clonotype was seen ten or more times. V is TRBV12-5 and J is TRBJ1-1; D gene unclear. The germline V gene encodes CDR1 LGHNT and CDR2 FRNRAP. V was trimmed by 3 bases and J by 4 bases, leaving 12 bases between them. This CDR3 comprises 14 residues. The DNA of the CDR3 is TGTGCTAGTGGTTTTTCTAATCTACTCACTGAAGCTTTCTTT. It codes for CASGFSNLLTEAFF. The complete variable domain, with remaining parts taken from reference TRBV12-5 and TRBJ1-1, reads DARVTQTPRHKVTEMGQEVTMRCQPILGHNTVFWYRQTMMQGLELLAYFRNRAPLDDSGMPKDRFSAEMPDATLATLKIQPSEPRDSAVYFCASGFSNLLTEAFFGQGTRLTVV.

This clonotype was seen a few times. J is TRBJ1-5 and V is TRBV20-1; no reliable D call. Trimming cost V 2 bases and J 4 bases, with 15 bases left between them. Germline V lookup: CDR1 DFQATT, CDR2 SNEGSKA (reference sequence). The CDR3 consists of 15 residues. CDR3 bases: TGCAGTGCTAGATACCGTCAGAAACCTAATCAGCCCCAGCATTTT. Its protein is CSARYRQKPNQPQHF.